Shown below are 17 T cell receptor beta chains from a single sample sequenced in a study of CD8+CD57+ T cells in acquired aplastic anemia (dated by TCRdb to 2016 to 2018). Sequencing used an Illumina HiSeq 2000. Profiling of TCR beta VDJ combinations and CDR3 sequences used genomic DNA as the template. TCRdb applied fastp at Q25 and MiXCR to the public reads, then kept only in-frame beta chains. Merged by CDR3 protein, the rows form single entries marked with the most common genes and DNA. Here the sample has hundreds of thousands of distinct CDR3 sequences; under 80% occur a single time. The top ten clones comprise more than 3.5% of the sample. The sample taken for sequencing was sorted CD4+, CD8+, or CD8+CD57+ T cells (not recorded which) from PBMCs. These receptors were obtained from a human donor in good health, serving as a control.

On this clonotype: At one end the junction does not follow the germline gene, possibly because of a read error. The genes are TRBV7-2 and TRBJ1-1; no reliable D call. Germline CDR1 and CDR2: SGHTA and FQGNSA. The CDR3 covers 14 residues. The DNA for the CDR3 is TGTGCCAGCAGTCTCAACGTAGACAAGGTTTACACTGTCTTT. This gives the protein CASSLNVDKVYTVF.

J is TRBJ2-4 and V is TRBV25-1; no clear D. The J call could be wrong; TRBJ2-1 is a better fit for the DNA end. The CDR3 has 15 residues. The V gene's germline CDR1 is MGHDK and CDR2 SYGVNS. The CDR3 sequence is CASKFAGEAKNIQFF. In nucleotides, the CDR3 is TGTGCCAGCAAGTTCGCTGGGGAAGCCAAAAACATTCAGTTCTTC.

Comments on this clonotype: The junction departs from germline at one end; a sequencing error may be responsible. The chain uses TRBV7-7 and TRBJ1-1, with TRBD1 matching over 7 bases. CDR1 is SSHAT and CDR2 is FNYEAQ in the germline V gene (reference sequence). The CDR3 runs 13 residues. Here the CDR3 reads CASRPGGQTEVFF. The CDR3 coding sequence is TGTGCCAGCAGACCTGGGGGACAGACTGAAGTTTTTTTT.

On this clonotype itself: Without the conserved terminal phenylalanine or tryptophan, this CDR3 likely stems from a read error. The DNA is omitted, as the CDR3 cannot be located on it reliably, and the CDR3 follows TCRdb's listing. The chain combines TRBV19 with TRBJ2-7; TRBD1 is taken as the D call from the table, unchecked against the DNA. Germline assignment: CDR1 LNHDA and CDR2 SQIVND (reference sequence). The CDR3 spans 14 residues, counting both ends. CDR3 sequence reads: CASTTSNRPQHFGD.

Concerning this clonotype: The CDR3 does not close with the conserved phenylalanine or tryptophan, likely indicating a read error. Because the CDR3's place on the DNA is in doubt, the DNA is left out and the CDR3 is given as listed by TCRdb. The chain joins TRBV29-1 to TRBJ1-1; the listed D gene, TRBD1, was not tested against the DNA. The CDR3 length is 13 residues, termini included. Germline CDR1 SQVTM, CDR2 ANQGSEA. The CDR3 spells CSGHRGRDTEAWP.

Note on this clonotype: Relative to the germline gene, one junction end is altered; a read error may explain this. V usage is TRBV5-1 and J usage is TRBJ2-3; tentative D call: TRBD2 (6 bases). This CDR3 contains 16 residues. The germline CDR1 and CDR2 sequences are SGHRS and YFSETQ. The CDR3 DNA reads TGTGCCAGCAGCAGGCCGACTAGGTGTAGCACAGATACGCAGTATTTT. The encoded protein is CASSRPTRCSTDTQYF.

This clonotype appeared many times. The rearrangement joins TRBV7-9 to TRBJ2-5; 11 bases map to TRBD1. Germline CDR1 is SEHNR and CDR2 is FQNEAQ (reference sequence). Unmatched junction bases numbered 5, after V lost 5 bases and J lost 0 bases. The CDR3 contains 16 residues. The CDR3 nucleotides read TGTGCCAGCAGCCCGGGACAGGGGGGGTACCAAGAGACCCAGTACTTC. This encodes CASSPGQGGYQETQYF.

This clonotype showed up just once. The rearrangement links TRBV9 to TRBJ2-1; tentatively, D is TRBD1 or TRBD2 (5 bases each). The CDR3 loop spans 14 amino acids. The V gene lost 6 bases and the J gene lost 16 bases, with 26 bases spanning the gap. Germline V CDR1 and CDR2: SGDLS, YYNGEE. The CDR3 coding sequence is TGTGCCAGCACCCGGGGCGACTCGGACACCGATGACTTCTTC. As protein: CASTRGDSDTDDFF.

This clonotype showed up many times. V gene TRBV7-2 combines with J gene TRBJ1-3, with D possibly being TRBD1 (6 bases). The CDR3 contains 13 residues. In germline, CDR1 is SGHTA, CDR2 FQGNSA. Between the trimmed V and J ends, which lost 11 bases and 0 bases, there was a span of 11 bases. This CDR3 is CADGGLSGNTIYF. The CDR3 coding sequence is TGTGCCGACGGGGGGCTCTCTGGAAACACCATATATTTT.

V and J are TRBV12-3 or TRBV12-4 and TRBJ2-3; no clear D gene. This CDR3 spans 15 amino acids. V lost 10 bases, J lost 6 bases, and 23 bases lay in between. The CDR3 is CATGRDLRIIDTQYF. In DNA, the CDR3 is TGTGCCACCGGTAGAGACCTTCGGATTATCGATACGCAGTATTTT.

This clonotype occurred a few times. V usage is TRBV15 and J usage is TRBJ1-5, with 7 bases fitting TRBD1. The germline CDR1 and CDR2 sequences are LNHNV and YYDKDF (reference sequence). The CDR3 covers 15 residues. V lost 6 bases, J lost 0 bases, and 5 bases stayed unmatched. CDR3 sequence reads: CATRDRRYSNQPQHF. CDR3 in DNA: TGTGCCACCAGGGACAGGAGGTATAGCAATCAGCCCCAGCATTTT.

This clonotype was seen a handful of times. This chain links TRBV3-1 with TRBJ1-3; no clear D gene. The V end lost 1 base, the J end lost 0 bases, and 10 bases lay between the germline ends. Germline V gene sequence: CDR1 LGHDT, CDR2 YNNKEL (reference sequence). The CDR3 contains 16 residues. CDR3 nucleotide sequence: TGTGCCAGCAGCCAAGGCCTACTTTTCTCTGGAAACACCATATATTTT. Its protein product is CASSQGLLFSGNTIYF. Variable domain in full (rest from reference TRBV3-1 and TRBJ1-3): DTAVSQTPKYLVTQMGNDKSIKCEQNLGHDTMYWYKQDSKKFLKIMFSYNNKELIINETVPNRFSPKSPDKAHLNLHINSLELGDSAVYFCASSQGLLFSGNTIYFGEGSWLTVV.

V is TRBV20-1 and J is TRBJ2-7; TRBD1 matches 9 bases. The ends lost 5 bases at V and 4 bases at J; junction bases unmatched: 6. Germline V gene sequence: CDR1 DFQATT, CDR2 SNEGSKA (reference sequence). This CDR3 contains 13 residues. CDR3 in amino acids: CSAGGTGTYEQYF. CDR3 sequence (DNA): TGCAGTGCTGGCGGGACAGGGACGTACGAGCAGTACTTC.

CDR3 protein: CASQGPRYEQYF. Written as DNA, the CDR3 is TGTGCCAGCCAGGGCCCACGCTACGAGCAGTACTTC. J is TRBJ2-7 and V is TRBV19; maybe TRBD1 (5 bases). The germline V and J ends were trimmed by 9 bases and 3 bases, with 12 bases remaining between them. The V gene's germline CDR1 is LNHDA and CDR2 SQIVND (reference sequence). The CDR3 totals 12 residues.

With respect to this clonotype: A read error may produce the germline difference seen at one junction end. The chain combines TRBV10-3 with TRBJ2-5; D might be TRBD1 (5 bases). The CDR3 covers 14 residues. CDR1 is ENHRY and CDR2 is SYGVKD in the germline V gene. The CDR3 sequence is CAISDARGKKTEFF. The DNA of the CDR3 is TGTGCCATCAGTGACGCAAGGGGTAAAAAGACCGAGTTCTTC.

This clonotype was detected ten times or more. The chain links TRBV7-2 to TRBJ1-4; D unclear. V dropped 1 base and J dropped 5 bases, with 11 bases sitting between them. Germline CDR1 and CDR2: SGHTA and FQGNSA. This CDR3 region has 15 residues. The CDR3 nucleotides read TGTGCCAGCAGCTTAGACGGACGAGGGAATGAAAAACTGTTTTTT. It specifies CASSLDGRGNEKLFF.

This clonotype was recorded many times. The chain employs TRBV20-1 and TRBJ2-7, with 10 bases aligning to TRBD2. This CDR3 region has 16 residues. Germline CDR1 is DFQATT and CDR2 is SNEGSKA (reference sequence). The V and J ends lost 0 bases and 2 bases, in that order; junction bases with no gene match: 7. CDR3 bases: TGCAGTGCTAGAGATAGCGGGGGGCCCCAGACCTACGAGCAGTACTTC. This encodes CSARDSGGPQTYEQYF.